The T cell receptor (beta chain) described here comes from a study of T cell responses to AZD1222 COVID-19 vaccine. Turning to the study itself: Second doses at about 4 or about 12 weeks were pooled. Overall study findings and caveats: At 160-218 and 743-854, vaccine-associated CD4 TCRs were dominant, and they spanned spike. The sample set comprised mostly white British donors with more females, and clonal diversity was possibly underestimated. Seropositive at baseline were only 5 or 6 AZD1222 recipients.

The data were produced by immunoSEQ multiplex PCR, yet TCRdb's version contains in-frame clones alone and is incomplete. The table includes 150,000 or so clones, roughly 92% detected once. For this clone: Its target is unknown.

Germline-derived CDR1 and CDR2 are SEHNR and FQNEAQ (reference sequence). V gave up 2 bases and J gave up 2 bases, with 9 bases separating them. The CDR3 is 14 amino acids. This chain uses TRBV7-9 with TRBJ2-5; the D is unclear. This TCR derives from an adult in good health. The input for sequencing was peripheral blood, taken on day 0 of AZD1222 vaccination. The CDR3 DNA sequence: TGTGCCAGCAGCTTATCGGCAGCACAAGAGACCCAGTACTTC. This encodes CASSLSAAQETQYF. Supplemented by reference TRBV7-9 and TRBJ2-5, the full variable domain reads DTGVSQNPRHKITKRGQNVTFRCDPISEHNRLYWYRQTLGQGPEFLTYFQNEAQLEKSRLLSDRFSAERPKGSFSTLEIQRTEQGDSAMYLCASSLSAAQETQYFGPGTRLLVL.